These 23 T cell receptor beta chains originate from one sample sequenced in a study of shared clonotypes between healthy human individuals. CD8 cells regarded as naive lacked CD45RO, were positively chosen for CCR7, and omitted terminally differentiated effector memory CD45RA+ cells. Data came from immunoSEQ multiplex PCR; TCRdb stores just in-frame clones and leaves some out. The data contain about 800,000 clones, approximately 96% of them seen just once; the ten biggest clones take up about 0.21%. The sequencing sample was made of naive CD8+ T cells sorted from blood. The receptors were gathered from a man aged 30-40 years in good health.

For the CDR3, the DNA is TGTGCCAGCAGTCAAAGCCGGGGTTTCTCCTACGAGCAGTACTTC. This gives the protein CASSQSRGFSYEQYF. The V and J genes are TRBV2 and TRBJ2-7; tentative D call: TRBD2 (5 bases). The V end lost 5 bases, the J end lost 0 bases, and 14 bases lay between the germline ends. This CDR3 has 15 amino acids. Germline assignment: CDR1 SNHLY and CDR2 FYNNEI.

V gene TRBV10-3 combines with J gene TRBJ1-5; D possibly corresponds to TRBD1 (5 bases). V lost 7 bases to trimming and J lost 6 bases, with 13 bases between them. Germline values: CDR1 ENHRY, CDR2 SYGVKD. The CDR3 is 13 amino acids. CDR3: CAITRESGQPQHF. DNA for the CDR3: TGTGCCATCACCAGGGAGTCCGGTCAGCCCCAGCATTTT.

This clone has a single count. The chain carries TRBV28 and TRBJ1-5; D may be TRBD1 (6 bases). The germline CDR1 and CDR2 sequences are MDHEN and SYDVKM. The V and J ends lost 7 bases and 3 bases respectively, with 25 bases between them. The CDR3 totals 18 residues. The CDR3 DNA reads as TGTGCCAGCAAGGGGGAAGGTATGATCAACAGGGACAATCAGCCCCAGCATTTT. Encoded protein: CASKGEGMINRDNQPQHF.

This sequence joins TRBV9 and TRBJ2-1; 9 bases are shared with TRBD1. Per the germline V gene, CDR1 is SGDLS and CDR2 is YYNGEE. The CDR3 has 15 amino acids. The V segment lost 5 bases and the J segment 6 bases; nucleotides outside the gene matches: 9. The CDR3 DNA is TGTGCCAGCAGTTCTACAGGGGGCGAAGGCAATGAGCAGTTCTTC. Protein: CASSSTGGEGNEQFF.

The chain has TRBV7-2 and TRBJ2-7, with TRBD2 matching 7 bases. J lost 6 bases, V lost 1 base, and 6 bases had no gene match. This CDR3 contains 14 residues. Germline CDR1 and CDR2: SGHTA and FQGNSA. CDR3 in amino acids: CASSLVAGAPEQYF. Here the CDR3 DNA reads TGTGCCAGCAGCTTAGTCGCGGGAGCTCCCGAGCAGTACTTC.

The chain joins TRBV9 to TRBJ2-6, with D possibly being TRBD1 (5 bases). The CDR3 spans 16 residues. In germline, CDR1 is SGDLS, CDR2 YYNGEE. V lost 0 bases, J lost 2 bases, and 9 bases lay in between. DNA for the CDR3: TGTGCCAGCAGCGTAGGCCAGGGCCCTGGGGCCAACGTCCTGACTTTC. This codes for CASSVGQGPGANVLTF.

The V call is TRBV28, the J call TRBJ1-2, with no clear D. CDR1 MDHEN and CDR2 SYDVKM come from the germline V gene. The CDR3 is 15 residues long. V was cut by 1 base and J by 0 bases, with 9 bases left in between. CDR3 bases: TGTGCCAGCAGTTTATTCCAGCGAGCTAACTATGGCTACACCTTC. Translation gives CASSLFQRANYGYTF.

This sequence joins TRBV29-1 and TRBJ2-1; 8 bases agree with TRBD2. The CDR3 covers 14 residues. V lost 7 bases, J lost 6 bases, and 11 bases stayed unmatched. In germline, CDR1 is SQVTM, CDR2 ANQGSEA. The CDR3 reads CSAVGLAGLNEQFF. The CDR3 region has the DNA TGCAGCGCCGTCGGGCTAGCGGGTCTCAATGAGCAGTTCTTC.

The chain couples TRBV14 to TRBJ2-7; TRBD2 matches at 12 bases. Germline V CDR1 and CDR2: SGHDN, FVKESK. CDR3 length equals 16 residues. Trimming at V came to 0 bases and at J to 3 bases, leaving 3 bases not matched to a gene. CDR3 bases: TGTGCCAGCAGCCAAGATCGACTAGCGGGAGTCTACGAGCAGTACTTC. Protein sequence: CASSQDRLAGVYEQYF. The full variable domain, with the rest looked up from reference TRBV14 and TRBJ2-7, is EAGVTQFPSHSVIEKGQTVTLRCDPISGHDNLYWYRRVMGKEIKFLLHFVKESKQDESGMPNNRFLAERTGGTYSTLKVQPAELEDSGVYFCASSQDRLAGVYEQYFGPGTRLTVT.

This clone was detected once. This chain's CDR3 is CASSELISGRETQYF. DNA of the CDR3: TGTGCCAGCAGTGAATTAATTAGCGGGAGGGAGACCCAGTACTTC. The chain recombines TRBV25-1 with TRBJ2-5; 10 positions agree with TRBD2. This CDR3 region has 15 residues. The germline gives CDR1 MGHDK, CDR2 SYGVNS. J gave up 5 bases and V 1 base, and 4 bases lay outside the gene matches.

The V and J genes are TRBV6-5 and TRBJ2-7; the D gene is possibly TRBD2 (6 bases). Looked up from germline, CDR1 is MNHEY and CDR2 is SVGAGI. This CDR3 contains 15 residues. Trimming pared 2 bases from V and 2 bases from J, leaving 13 bases between. CDR3 sequence (DNA): TGTGCCAGCAGTTACGGTCTGGGAGGAACCTACGAGCAGTACTTC. Protein product: CASSYGLGGTYEQYF.

The V gene is TRBV27, the J gene TRBJ2-5; D is possibly TRBD2 (5 bases). V lost 7 bases and J 4 bases, leaving 10 bases between the germline ends. There are 12 residues in the CDR3. Germline CDR1 MNHEY, CDR2 SMNVEV (reference sequence). The CDR3 loop is CASIGSSETQYF. In nucleotides, the CDR3 is TGTGCCAGCATAGGGAGTTCAGAGACCCAGTACTTC.

This clone occurred once. CDR3 loop: CASSVSGTGYNEQFF. The CDR3 DNA reads as TGTGCCAGCAGCGTTTCCGGGACTGGGTACAATGAGCAGTTCTTC. The chain has TRBV9 and TRBJ2-1; possible D gene TRBD2, 6 bases. CDR1 and CDR2 from the germline V gene are SGDLS and YYNGEE. The V gene lost 2 bases and the J gene lost 4 bases, with 13 bases spanning the gap. The CDR3 has 15 residues.

The CDR3 DNA follows: TGTGCCAGCAGCTTAAAGGGCGGCTCAGATACGCAGTATTTT. Protein product: CASSLKGGSDTQYF. This sequence joins TRBV11-2 and TRBJ2-3; D is unclear. Trimming stripped 2 bases from V and 4 bases from J, with 10 bases between. CDR3 length equals 14 residues. The germline CDR1 and CDR2 sequences are SGHAT and FQNNGV.

This chain joins TRBV7-9 and TRBJ1-5, with D possibly being TRBD1 (6 bases). Germline assignment: CDR1 SEHNR and CDR2 FQNEAQ (reference sequence). V gave up 5 bases and J gave up 6 bases, with 14 bases separating them. The CDR3 contains 14 residues. This CDR3 reads CASSQARGLQPQHF. The CDR3 DNA reads TGTGCCAGCAGCCAGGCCCGGGGGCTTCAGCCCCAGCATTTT.

V usage is TRBV28 and J usage is TRBJ2-7; D is undetermined. CDR3 length: 14 amino acids. V lost 6 bases to trimming and J lost 3 bases, with 15 bases between them. Germline V CDR1 and CDR2: MDHEN, SYDVKM. The CDR3 region has the DNA TGTGCCAGCAGGGCAATCGCTCCCCGCTACGAGCAGTACTTC. Amino acids: CASRAIAPRYEQYF.

This clone was found a few times. This specimen includes other DNA sequences encoding the same CDR3. The chain carries TRBV7-9 and TRBJ2-1; unclear D gene. Per the germline V gene, CDR1 is SEHNR and CDR2 is FQNEAQ (reference sequence). The CDR3 is 11 amino acids. Trimming pared 4 bases from V and 4 bases from J, leaving 2 bases between. The CDR3 loop reads CASSYYNEQFF. In DNA form, the CDR3 reads TGTGCCAGCAGCTATTACAATGAGCAGTTCTTC.

The chain is built from TRBV4-1 and TRBJ2-7; possibly TRBD1 or TRBD2 for D (5 bases each). The CDR3 has 15 amino acids. From germline, CDR1 is MGHRA and CDR2 YSYEKL. With 0 bases removed from V and 3 bases from J, the gap between germline ends came to 12 bases. CDR3 protein: CASSQDEGWYYEQYF. CDR3 in DNA: TGCGCCAGCAGCCAAGATGAGGGGTGGTACTACGAGCAGTACTTC.

J is TRBJ2-7 and V is TRBV7-8, with a tentative D call TRBD1 (5 bases). The V end lost 5 bases, the J end lost 2 bases, and 16 bases lay between the germline ends. Per germline, CDR1 SGHVS and CDR2 FQNEAQ. The CDR3 has 15 residues. CDR3 sequence reads: CASSHPGYGPYEQYF. CDR3 DNA sequence: TGTGCCAGCAGCCACCCAGGGTATGGTCCCTACGAGCAGTACTTC. The complete variable domain, with remaining parts taken from reference TRBV7-8 and TRBJ2-7, reads GAGVSQSPRYKVAKRGQDVALRCDPISGHVSLFWYQQALGQGPEFLTYFQNEAQLDKSGLPSDRFFAERPEGSVSTLKIQRTQQEDSAVYLCASSHPGYGPYEQYFGPGTRLTVT.

V and J are TRBV7-9 and TRBJ1-2; D call uncertain. There are 13 residues in the CDR3. Germline CDR1 is SEHNR and CDR2 is FQNEAQ (reference sequence). Trimming left V 1 base short and J 8 bases short, with 11 bases between. The CDR3 sequence: CASSLGSPDGYTF. CDR3 coding DNA: TGTGCCAGCAGCTTAGGATCCCCGGACGGCTACACCTTC.

The chain uses TRBV19 and TRBJ1-1; possible D gene TRBD1, 6 bases. This CDR3 has 13 residues. Looked up from germline, CDR1 is LNHDA and CDR2 is SQIVND (reference sequence). Trimming left V 5 bases short and J 8 bases short, with 15 bases between. This CDR3 is CASSGGQGWEAFF. CDR3 sequence (DNA): TGTGCCAGTAGTGGCGGGCAGGGGTGGGAAGCTTTCTTT.

The CDR3 sequence is CASSQDFRVGANVLTF. CDR3 in DNA: TGCGCCAGCAGCCAAGATTTCAGGGTTGGGGCCAACGTCCTGACTTTC. The chain links TRBV4-3 to TRBJ2-6; weak D call: TRBD1 (5 bases). The CDR3 runs 16 residues. The V and J ends lost 0 bases and 3 bases respectively, with 9 bases between them. The germline gives CDR1 LGHNA, CDR2 YSLEER.

The V and J genes are TRBV7-2 and TRBJ1-2; D perhaps matches TRBD1 (6 bases). In germline, CDR1 is SGHTA, CDR2 FQGNSA. The V gene lost 6 bases and the J gene lost 1 base, with 21 bases spanning the gap. The CDR3 runs to 17 residues. The CDR3 nucleotides read TGTGCCAGCAGAACTACGGGGGGGCGCTATAGTAACTATGGCTACACCTTC. As protein: CASRTTGGRYSNYGYTF.